Listed below are T cell receptor beta chains from one sample, sequenced in a study of human T cells and chemical hapten exposure. Using its own MiXCR run on the RACE reads, TCRdb lists one record per CDR3 protein. The sample holds about 260,000 distinct CDR3 sequences; 7.5% to 10% are singletons and the top ten take around 2.5%. The sample consisted of whole blood, taken in connection with sensitization to the hapten diphenylcyclopropenone (DPC). The receptors shown here come from a woman aged 40 to 49 with alopecia areata. Some clones in this sample may be carry-over from other donors' samples. Both conserved end residues are part of each CDR3. The D gene is left open where the match is weak. A row's size may be missing; if present it is once, few, many or a size class.

j_call: TRBJ2-7
v_call: TRBV5-1
d_call: TRBD1
clone_size: NA
cdr3_aa: CASSSNRGAYEQYF
cdr3_nt: TGCGCCAGCAGCTCCAACAGGGGAGCCTACGAGCAGTACTTC

j_call: TRBJ2-3
v_call: TRBV5-1
d_call: NA
clone_size: many
cdr3_aa: CASSLSESTDTQYF
cdr3_nt: TGCGCCAGCAGCTTGTCAGAGAGCACAGATACGCAGTATTTT

j_call: TRBJ1-5
v_call: TRBV7-2
d_call: TRBD1
clone_size: few
cdr3_aa: CASSPRTGFVGQPQHF
cdr3_nt: TGTGCCAGCAGCCCCAGGACAGGGTTTGTCGGTCAGCCCCAGCATTTT

j_call: TRBJ2-1
v_call: TRBV5-1
d_call: NA
clone_size: many
cdr3_aa: CASSAALDNEQFF
cdr3_nt: TGCGCCAGCAGTGCTGCCCTCGACAATGAGCAGTTCTTC

j_call: TRBJ1-2
v_call: TRBV3-1
d_call: NA
clone_size: few
cdr3_aa: CASSQDQDWRTVYGYTF
cdr3_nt: TGTGCCAGCAGCCAAGATCAAGATTGGCGGACGGTCTATGGCTACACCTTC

j_call: TRBJ2-7
v_call: TRBV25-1
d_call: NA
clone_size: few
cdr3_aa: CASSAKGNYEQYF
cdr3_nt: TGTGCCAGCAGTGCTAAGGGGAACTACGAGCAGTACTTC

j_call: TRBJ2-1
v_call: TRBV5-1
d_call: TRBD1
clone_size: many
cdr3_aa: CASSLTPGQENEQFF
cdr3_nt: TGCGCCAGCAGCTTGACTCCGGGACAGGAAAATGAGCAGTTCTTC

j_call: TRBJ1-5
v_call: TRBV4-2
d_call: NA
clone_size: few
cdr3_aa: CASSQGGPGRNQPQHF
cdr3_nt: TGTGCCAGCAGCCAAGGGGGGCCGGGTCGTAATCAGCCCCAGCATTTT

j_call: TRBJ2-3
v_call: TRBV5-6
d_call: NA
clone_size: few
cdr3_aa: CASTEFTDTQYF
cdr3_nt: TGTGCCAGCACCGAATTCACAGATACGCAGTATTTT

j_call: TRBJ2-7
v_call: TRBV20-1
d_call: TRBD2
clone_size: many
cdr3_aa: CSASAGVAYEQYF
cdr3_nt: TGCAGTGCTAGTGCGGGAGTTGCCTACGAGCAGTACTTC

j_call: TRBJ1-1
v_call: TRBV6-6
d_call: NA
clone_size: many
cdr3_aa: CASSGAERGSEAFF
cdr3_nt: TGTGCCAGCAGTGGGGCGGAGCGGGGGTCTGAAGCTTTCTTT

j_call: TRBJ2-3
v_call: TRBV20-1
d_call: NA
clone_size: NA
cdr3_aa: CSATRVETDTQYF
cdr3_nt: TGCAGTGCCACCAGGGTAGAGACAGATACGCAGTATTTT

j_call: TRBJ2-6
v_call: TRBV24-1
d_call: TRBD1
clone_size: NA
cdr3_aa: CATSDPWTGGASGANVLTF
cdr3_nt: TGTGCCACCAGTGATCCTTGGACAGGGGGCGCCTCTGGGGCCAACGTCCTGACTTTC

j_call: TRBJ2-1
v_call: TRBV12-3/TRBV12-4
d_call: NA
clone_size: few
cdr3_aa: CASTPGTRAGNEQFF
cdr3_nt: TGTGCCAGCACCCCGGGGACCAGAGCAGGGAATGAGCAGTTCTTC

j_call: TRBJ1-2
v_call: TRBV7-8
d_call: NA
clone_size: NA
cdr3_aa: CASSLEGRPNYGYTF
cdr3_nt: TGTGCCAGCAGCTTAGAGGGCAGGCCTAACTATGGCTACACCTTC

j_call: TRBJ1-4
v_call: TRBV11-2
d_call: TRBD1
clone_size: few
cdr3_aa: CASSARGSNEKLFF
cdr3_nt: TGTGCCAGCAGCGCCAGGGGGTCTAATGAAAAACTGTTTTTT

j_call: TRBJ2-7
v_call: TRBV20-1
d_call: NA
clone_size: few
cdr3_aa: CSARRVRTDAYEQYF
cdr3_nt: TGCAGTGCTAGGAGGGTCCGGACAGACGCCTACGAGCAGTACTTC

j_call: TRBJ2-1
v_call: TRBV7-9
d_call: NA
clone_size: NA
cdr3_aa: CASSLVTGEQFF
cdr3_nt: TGTGCCAGCAGCTTAGTGACCGGTGAGCAGTTCTTC

j_call: TRBJ2-3
v_call: TRBV7-2
d_call: NA
clone_size: NA
cdr3_aa: CASSDTRTDTQYF
cdr3_nt: TGTGCCAGCAGCGATACTAGGACAGATACGCAGTATTTT

j_call: TRBJ2-3
v_call: TRBV5-1
d_call: TRBD1
clone_size: NA
cdr3_aa: CASSTGEDTQYF
cdr3_nt: TGCGCCAGCAGCACAGGGGAAGATACGCAGTATTTT

j_call: TRBJ2-7
v_call: TRBV28
d_call: TRBD1
clone_size: many
cdr3_aa: CASSLAGTGPYEQYF
cdr3_nt: TGTGCCAGCAGTTTAGCCGGGACAGGGCCCTACGAGCAGTACTTC

j_call: TRBJ2-7
v_call: TRBV12-3/TRBV12-4
d_call: NA
clone_size: NA
cdr3_aa: CASSLGAGASYEQYF
cdr3_nt: TGTGCCAGCAGTTTAGGCGCGGGGGCCTCCTACGAGCAGTACTTC

j_call: TRBJ1-3
v_call: TRBV28
d_call: TRBD1
clone_size: NA
cdr3_aa: CASSLGQGASGNTIYF
cdr3_nt: TGTGCCAGCAGTTTAGGCCAGGGGGCCTCAGGAAACACCATATATTTT

j_call: TRBJ2-7
v_call: TRBV20-1
d_call: NA
clone_size: few
cdr3_aa: CSAAQVAYEQYF
cdr3_nt: TGCAGTGCCGCCCAAGTCGCCTACGAGCAGTACTTC

j_call: TRBJ2-7
v_call: TRBV6-6
d_call: TRBD2
clone_size: many
cdr3_aa: CASSYGDSGSYEQYF
cdr3_nt: TGTGCCAGCAGTTACGGAGATAGCGGGAGCTACGAGCAGTACTTC

j_call: TRBJ2-3
v_call: TRBV5-4
d_call: NA
clone_size: NA
cdr3_aa: CASSLDRAGAQYF
cdr3_nt: TGTGCCAGCAGCTTGGACCGGGCAGGTGCGCAGTATTTT

j_call: TRBJ2-2
v_call: TRBV3-1
d_call: TRBD2
clone_size: NA
cdr3_aa: CASSQVPSGSGTGELFF
cdr3_nt: TGTGCCAGCAGCCAAGTTCCCAGCGGGAGTGGGACCGGGGAGCTGTTTTTT

j_call: TRBJ2-3
v_call: TRBV29-1
d_call: NA
clone_size: NA
cdr3_aa: CSVSLGTDTQYF
cdr3_nt: TGCAGCGTCTCGCTCGGCACAGATACGCAGTATTTT

j_call: TRBJ2-1
v_call: TRBV4-2
d_call: TRBD2
clone_size: few
cdr3_aa: CASSQDGGRAARNEQFF
cdr3_nt: TGTGCCAGCAGCCAAGACGGCGGGAGGGCCGCGAGAAATGAGCAGTTCTTC

j_call: TRBJ2-5
v_call: TRBV10-3
d_call: NA
clone_size: few
cdr3_aa: CAISESSGQETQYF
cdr3_nt: TGTGCCATCAGTGAGTCGTCGGGACAAGAGACCCAGTACTTC

j_call: TRBJ2-7
v_call: TRBV11-1
d_call: TRBD2
clone_size: few
cdr3_aa: CASSPRGVAGTYEQYF
cdr3_nt: TGTGCCAGCAGCCCGCGGGGCGTAGCGGGAACCTACGAGCAGTACTTC

j_call: TRBJ2-5
v_call: TRBV5-1
d_call: NA
clone_size: many
cdr3_aa: CASSLGSMYQETQYF
cdr3_nt: TGCGCCAGCAGCCTCGGGTCGATGTACCAAGAGACCCAGTACTTC

j_call: TRBJ1-6
v_call: TRBV11-1
d_call: NA
clone_size: NA
cdr3_aa: CASSLAQTSSPLHF
cdr3_nt: TGTGCCAGCAGCTTAGCACAGACCTCTTCACCCCTCCACTTT

j_call: TRBJ2-2
v_call: TRBV15
d_call: TRBD2
clone_size: many
cdr3_aa: CATSRGSGRARGELFF
cdr3_nt: TGTGCCACCAGCAGGGGTAGCGGGAGGGCCCGCGGGGAGCTGTTTTTT

j_call: TRBJ1-1
v_call: TRBV27
d_call: TRBD1
clone_size: many
cdr3_aa: CASSLGTGGIAEAFF
cdr3_nt: TGTGCCAGCAGTTTAGGGACAGGGGGCATCGCTGAAGCTTTCTTT

j_call: TRBJ1-2
v_call: TRBV7-2
d_call: NA
clone_size: few
cdr3_aa: CASSLSTGQIYGYTF
cdr3_nt: TGTGCCAGCAGCTTATCGACCGGACAGATCTATGGCTACACCTTC

j_call: TRBJ2-7
v_call: TRBV10-3
d_call: TRBD2
clone_size: NA
cdr3_aa: CAITAQSGRANEQYF
cdr3_nt: TGTGCCATCACCGCTCAAAGCGGGAGGGCAAACGAGCAGTACTTC

j_call: TRBJ2-5
v_call: TRBV7-8
d_call: NA
clone_size: many
cdr3_aa: CASSFVSQETQYF
cdr3_nt: TGTGCCAGCAGCTTCGTCAGCCAAGAGACCCAGTACTTC

j_call: TRBJ2-2
v_call: TRBV4-1
d_call: NA
clone_size: many
cdr3_aa: CASSPSRAGKTGELFF
cdr3_nt: TGCGCCAGCAGCCCCTCCCGGGCAGGGAAGACCGGGGAGCTGTTTTTT

j_call: TRBJ2-7
v_call: TRBV5-4
d_call: NA
clone_size: NA
cdr3_aa: CASSLARDISYEQYF
cdr3_nt: TGTGCCAGCAGCTTGGCCCGGGACATCTCCTACGAGCAGTACTTC

j_call: TRBJ2-1
v_call: TRBV7-3
d_call: NA
clone_size: NA
cdr3_aa: CASSFGRGGYEQFF
cdr3_nt: TGTGCCAGCAGCTTCGGACGTGGGGGCTATGAGCAGTTCTTC

j_call: TRBJ2-1
v_call: TRBV4-2
d_call: NA
clone_size: NA
cdr3_aa: CASSKGSAGIEQFF
cdr3_nt: TGTGCCAGCAGCAAGGGGAGCGCCGGTATTGAGCAGTTCTTC

j_call: TRBJ1-1
v_call: TRBV12-3/TRBV12-4
d_call: NA
clone_size: NA
cdr3_aa: CASSSEGGGTEAFF
cdr3_nt: TGTGCCAGCTCCTCTGAGGGTGGGGGGACTGAAGCTTTCTTT

j_call: TRBJ2-4
v_call: TRBV27
d_call: NA
clone_size: NA
cdr3_aa: CASGGAKNIQYF
cdr3_nt: TGTGCCAGCGGGGGGGCCAAAAACATTCAGTACTTC

j_call: TRBJ2-7
v_call: TRBV5-1
d_call: NA
clone_size: NA
cdr3_aa: CASSGDARGSYEQYF
cdr3_nt: TGCGCCAGCAGCGGCGACGCCAGGGGTAGCTACGAGCAGTACTTC

j_call: TRBJ1-6
v_call: TRBV5-5
d_call: TRBD1
clone_size: NA
cdr3_aa: CASSFSGGLNSPLHF
cdr3_nt: TGTGCCAGCAGCTTTTCAGGGGGCCTCAATTCACCCCTCCACTTT

j_call: TRBJ2-7
v_call: TRBV12-3/TRBV12-4
d_call: NA
clone_size: NA
cdr3_aa: CASSLGQGEYEQYF
cdr3_nt: TGTGCCAGCAGTTTGGGGCAGGGTGAATACGAGCAGTACTTC

j_call: TRBJ1-1
v_call: TRBV5-1
d_call: NA
clone_size: NA
cdr3_aa: CASSLARHSNTEAFF
cdr3_nt: TGCGCCAGCAGCTTGGCCCGACATTCGAACACTGAAGCTTTCTTT

j_call: TRBJ1-5
v_call: TRBV4-3
d_call: TRBD1
clone_size: NA
cdr3_aa: CASSQDTGAANQPQHF
cdr3_nt: TGCGCCAGCAGCCAAGACACAGGGGCCGCCAATCAGCCCCAGCATTTT

j_call: TRBJ2-2
v_call: TRBV7-6
d_call: NA
clone_size: NA
cdr3_aa: CASSPSGDVLGELFF
cdr3_nt: TGTGCCAGCAGCCCGAGCGGAGACGTCCTTGGGGAGCTGTTTTTT